A selection of T cell receptor beta chains follows, all from one sample in a study of Graves' ophthalmopathy and Graves' hyperthyroidism. TCRdb processed the multiplex PCR reads anew with MiXCR; each CDR3 protein has one entry. Among around 340,000 distinct CDR3 sequences listed, 17% were seen once. The source material was peripheral blood. These receptors were obtained from an adult man with Graves' ophthalmopathy. Each CDR3 is given with its conserved first and last residue. The D gene is left open where the match is weak. Size values are once, few and many counts, or a class for expanded clones, and some rows have none.

clone_size: many
v_call: TRBV6-1
d_call: TRBD1
j_call: TRBJ1-2
cdr3_aa: CASSPTTGGYGYTF
cdr3_nt: TGTGCCAGCAGTCCAACGACAGGGGGCTATGGCTACACCTTC

clone_size: many
v_call: TRBV30
d_call: -
j_call: TRBJ1-1
cdr3_aa: CAWSIPTGPLNTEAFF
cdr3_nt: TGTGCCTGGAGTATACCGACAGGTCCCTTGAACACTGAAGCTTTCTTT

clone_size: many
v_call: TRBV30
d_call: -
j_call: TRBJ1-2
cdr3_aa: CGTKDYGYTF
cdr3_nt: TGTGGAACCAAAGACTATGGCTACACCTTC

clone_size: many
v_call: TRBV6-5
d_call: -
j_call: TRBJ1-2
cdr3_aa: CASSRSGRDYGYTF
cdr3_nt: TGTGCCAGCAGTCGGAGTGGCAGAGACTATGGCTACACCTTC

clone_size: many
v_call: TRBV5-1
d_call: TRBD1
j_call: TRBJ1-1
cdr3_aa: CASSYSRGRHAFF
cdr3_nt: TGCGCCAGCAGCTACTCGAGGGGGCGGCACGCTTTCTTT

clone_size: many
v_call: TRBV6-1
d_call: TRBD2
j_call: TRBJ2-1
cdr3_aa: CASSETSGGAGEQFF
cdr3_nt: TGTGCCAGCAGTGAAACTAGCGGGGGGGCAGGTGAGCAGTTCTTC

clone_size: -
v_call: TRBV6-1
d_call: -
j_call: TRBJ2-5
cdr3_aa: CASRWRRSATQYF
cdr3_nt: TGTGCCAGCAGGTGGAGGAGGTCCGCGACCCAGTACTTC

clone_size: many
v_call: TRBV27
d_call: TRBD1
j_call: TRBJ1-6
cdr3_aa: CASSSAVTGFLLHF
cdr3_nt: TGTGCCAGCAGTTCGGCGGTGACAGGGTTTCTCCTCCACTTT

clone_size: many
v_call: TRBV6-5
d_call: -
j_call: TRBJ1-2
cdr3_aa: CASSYLGKNYGYTF
cdr3_nt: TGTGCCAGCAGTTACCTGGGGAAAAACTATGGCTACACCTTC

clone_size: many
v_call: TRBV5-1
d_call: -
j_call: TRBJ1-1
cdr3_aa: CASSEQRGTEAFF
cdr3_nt: TGCGCCAGCAGTGAGCAGAGGGGCACTGAAGCTTTCTTT

clone_size: many
v_call: TRBV12-3/TRBV12-4
d_call: -
j_call: TRBJ1-5
cdr3_aa: CASSIIGGGQPQHF
cdr3_nt: TGTGCCAGCAGCATTATAGGGGGGGGTCAGCCCCAGCATTTT

clone_size: many
v_call: TRBV4-1
d_call: -
j_call: TRBJ1-6
cdr3_aa: CASSQGPDYNSPLHF
cdr3_nt: TGCGCCAGCAGCCAAGGTCCCGATTATAATTCACCCCTCCACTTT

clone_size: many
v_call: TRBV6-2/TRBV6-3
d_call: -
j_call: TRBJ2-7
cdr3_aa: CASSYSPTGSVPTYEQYF
cdr3_nt: TGTGCCAGCAGTTACTCGCCGACAGGATCCGTCCCTACCTACGAGCAGTACTTC

clone_size: -
v_call: TRBV6-1
d_call: -
j_call: TRBJ2-6
cdr3_aa: CASSELIWANVLTF
cdr3_nt: TGTGCCAGCAGTGAACTCATCTGGGCCAACGTCCTGACTTTC

clone_size: many
v_call: TRBV6-5
d_call: TRBD1
j_call: TRBJ2-4
cdr3_aa: CASSRTGVQGVIQYF
cdr3_nt: TGTGCCAGCAGCCGTACAGGAGTCCAGGGGGTCATTCAGTACTTC

clone_size: many
v_call: TRBV20-1
d_call: TRBD2
j_call: TRBJ2-7
cdr3_aa: CSARDFRTSGYYEQYF
cdr3_nt: TGCAGTGCTAGAGATTTTAGGACTAGCGGGTACTACGAGCAGTACTTC

clone_size: -
v_call: TRBV6-1
d_call: -
j_call: TRBJ2-7
cdr3_aa: CASSLWDGNYEQYF
cdr3_nt: TGTGCCAGCAGTCTCTGGGACGGAAACTACGAGCAGTACTTC

clone_size: many
v_call: TRBV5-1
d_call: TRBD2
j_call: TRBJ2-7
cdr3_aa: CASSSLAVSSYEQYF
cdr3_nt: TGCGCCAGCAGCTCACTAGCGGTAAGCTCCTACGAGCAGTACTTC

clone_size: many
v_call: TRBV6-2/TRBV6-3
d_call: -
j_call: TRBJ2-2
cdr3_aa: CASRGLITGELFF
cdr3_nt: TGTGCCAGCAGAGGACTGATAACCGGGGAGCTGTTTTTT

clone_size: many
v_call: TRBV27
d_call: -
j_call: TRBJ2-7
cdr3_aa: CASSLKEPYEQYF
cdr3_nt: TGTGCCAGCAGTCTCAAAGAACCCTACGAGCAGTACTTC

clone_size: many
v_call: TRBV19
d_call: TRBD1
j_call: TRBJ1-1
cdr3_aa: CASTPGQVNTEAFF
cdr3_nt: TGTGCCAGTACCCCGGGACAGGTGAACACTGAAGCTTTCTTT

clone_size: many
v_call: TRBV24-1
d_call: -
j_call: TRBJ2-7
cdr3_aa: CATSDSTKRSYEQYF
cdr3_nt: TGTGCCACCAGTGATTCTACGAAGCGGAGCTACGAGCAGTACTTC

clone_size: many
v_call: TRBV5-1
d_call: TRBD1
j_call: TRBJ2-2
cdr3_aa: CASSRPGQGANTGELFF
cdr3_nt: TGCGCCAGCAGCCGACCGGGACAGGGGGCTAATACCGGGGAGCTGTTTTTT

clone_size: -
v_call: TRBV30
d_call: -
j_call: TRBJ1-6
cdr3_aa: CAWSAEAPSSPLHF
cdr3_nt: TGTGCCTGGAGTGCGGAAGCGCCCTCTTCACCCCTCCACTTT

clone_size: many
v_call: TRBV18
d_call: -
j_call: TRBJ2-7
cdr3_aa: CASSPPSGEGEQYF
cdr3_nt: TGTGCCAGCTCACCCCCCTCCGGAGAAGGAGAGCAGTACTTC

clone_size: many
v_call: TRBV11-2
d_call: -
j_call: TRBJ1-2
cdr3_aa: CASSFSFTGALYGYTF
cdr3_nt: TGTGCCAGCAGCTTCTCATTTACCGGGGCCTTATATGGCTACACCTTC

clone_size: -
v_call: TRBV20-1
d_call: -
j_call: TRBJ1-2
cdr3_aa: CSAIKGGNYGYTF
cdr3_nt: TGCAGTGCTATAAAGGGGGGGAACTATGGCTACACCTTC

clone_size: few
v_call: TRBV6-2/TRBV6-3
d_call: TRBD2
j_call: TRBJ2-5
cdr3_aa: CASSERGLVATQYF
cdr3_nt: TGTGCCAGCAGTGAGCGGGGACTGGTGGCGACCCAGTACTTC

clone_size: many
v_call: TRBV5-1
d_call: TRBD2
j_call: TRBJ2-7
cdr3_aa: CASSFGVAGLAVTTYEQYF
cdr3_nt: TGCGCCAGCAGCTTTGGTGTTGCGGGACTAGCGGTTACCACCTACGAGCAGTACTTC

clone_size: -
v_call: TRBV28
d_call: TRBD2
j_call: TRBJ2-7
cdr3_aa: CASTSSGPYEQYF
cdr3_nt: TGTGCCAGCACCTCTAGCGGGCCGTACGAGCAGTACTTC

clone_size: many
v_call: TRBV2
d_call: -
j_call: TRBJ1-2
cdr3_aa: CASVDGLTYGYTF
cdr3_nt: TGTGCCAGCGTGGATGGACTAACCTATGGCTACACCTTC

clone_size: once
v_call: TRBV3-1
d_call: TRBD1
j_call: TRBJ2-7
cdr3_aa: CASSLTGGREQYF
cdr3_nt: TGTGCCAGCAGCCTTACAGGGGGCAGAGAGCAGTACTTC

clone_size: -
v_call: TRBV11-2
d_call: -
j_call: TRBJ2-5
cdr3_aa: CASSLKWSRRGQETQYF
cdr3_nt: TGTGCCAGCAGCTTAAAGTGGTCGCGGCGGGGCCAAGAGACCCAGTACTTC

clone_size: many
v_call: TRBV20-1
d_call: -
j_call: TRBJ1-1
cdr3_aa: CSARDIGRRNTEAFF
cdr3_nt: TGCAGTGCTAGAGATATTGGGAGGAGGAACACTGAAGCTTTCTTT

clone_size: many
v_call: TRBV7-2
d_call: -
j_call: TRBJ2-5
cdr3_aa: CASSLGTGTAGTQYF
cdr3_nt: TGTGCCAGCAGCTTAGGTACAGGGACTGCGGGGACCCAGTACTTC

clone_size: -
v_call: TRBV2
d_call: TRBD2
j_call: TRBJ2-7
cdr3_aa: CASRHSGVTYEQYF
cdr3_nt: TGTGCCAGCAGACATAGCGGGGTCACCTACGAGCAGTACTTC

clone_size: -
v_call: TRBV11-2
d_call: -
j_call: TRBJ2-5
cdr3_aa: CASSFFTRAVLAQYF
cdr3_nt: TGTGCCAGCAGCTTCTTCACAAGGGCTGTGTTGGCCCAGTACTTC

clone_size: few
v_call: TRBV13
d_call: -
j_call: TRBJ2-7
cdr3_aa: CASSPRGWGYRHEQYF
cdr3_nt: TGTGCCAGCAGCCCCAGGGGTTGGGGGTATCGACACGAGCAGTACTTC

clone_size: many
v_call: TRBV5-1
d_call: -
j_call: TRBJ2-2
cdr3_aa: CASRTALSNTGELFF
cdr3_nt: TGCGCCAGCAGGACAGCCCTTTCGAACACCGGGGAGCTGTTTTTT

clone_size: many
v_call: TRBV29-1
d_call: TRBD2
j_call: TRBJ2-7
cdr3_aa: CSVEASGPTYEQYF
cdr3_nt: TGCAGCGTTGAGGCTAGCGGGCCGACCTACGAGCAGTACTTC

clone_size: -
v_call: TRBV6-5
d_call: TRBD1
j_call: TRBJ2-7
cdr3_aa: CASISGTGADEQYF
cdr3_nt: TGTGCCAGCATTTCCGGGACAGGGGCCGACGAGCAGTACTTC

clone_size: many
v_call: TRBV7-8
d_call: -
j_call: TRBJ2-2
cdr3_aa: CASSPKLGSWTGELFF
cdr3_nt: TGTGCCAGCAGCCCAAAACTGGGATCGTGGACCGGGGAGCTGTTTTTT

clone_size: -
v_call: TRBV28
d_call: -
j_call: TRBJ1-5
cdr3_aa: CASSLGPFSGNQPQHF
cdr3_nt: TGTGCCAGCAGTCTAGGCCCCTTTTCGGGCAATCAGCCCCAGCATTTT

clone_size: many
v_call: TRBV12-5
d_call: -
j_call: TRBJ1-1
cdr3_aa: CASGSSGAEAFF
cdr3_nt: TGTGCTAGTGGTTCGAGCGGGGCTGAAGCTTTCTTT

clone_size: -
v_call: TRBV11-1
d_call: TRBD2
j_call: TRBJ2-5
cdr3_aa: CASSIPGLGQETQYF
cdr3_nt: TGTGCCAGCAGCATACCGGGACTAGGCCAAGAGACCCAGTACTTC

clone_size: many
v_call: TRBV30
d_call: -
j_call: TRBJ1-6
cdr3_aa: CAWRGAGSPLHF
cdr3_nt: TGTGCCTGGCGGGGGGCAGGATCACCCCTCCACTTT

clone_size: many
v_call: TRBV20-1
d_call: -
j_call: TRBJ1-1
cdr3_aa: CSARGSTEAFF
cdr3_nt: TGCAGTGCTAGGGGCAGTACTGAAGCTTTCTTT

clone_size: many
v_call: TRBV6-5
d_call: -
j_call: TRBJ2-6
cdr3_aa: CASSYSGNSGANVLTF
cdr3_nt: TGTGCCAGCAGTTATTCGGGGAACTCTGGGGCCAACGTCCTGACTTTC

clone_size: many
v_call: TRBV6-5
d_call: TRBD2
j_call: TRBJ2-7
cdr3_aa: CASSYSRLAGTYEQYF
cdr3_nt: TGTGCCAGCAGTTACTCCCGACTAGCGGGGACCTACGAGCAGTACTTC

clone_size: -
v_call: TRBV6-5
d_call: -
j_call: TRBJ1-2
cdr3_aa: CASSYLGRYGYTF
cdr3_nt: TGTGCCAGCAGTTACCTAGGCCGCTATGGCTACACCTTC

clone_size: many
v_call: TRBV19
d_call: -
j_call: TRBJ1-1
cdr3_aa: CASSTRMDTEAFF
cdr3_nt: TGTGCCAGTAGTACCCGGATGGACACTGAAGCTTTCTTT

clone_size: -
v_call: TRBV7-2
d_call: -
j_call: TRBJ1-1
cdr3_aa: CASSSLQPVNTEAFF
cdr3_nt: TGTGCCAGCAGCTCACTCCAGCCAGTGAACACTGAAGCTTTCTTT

clone_size: many
v_call: TRBV11-2
d_call: TRBD2
j_call: TRBJ2-7
cdr3_aa: CASSTPTGGYPYEQYF
cdr3_nt: TGTGCCAGCAGCACACCCACGGGGGGATACCCCTACGAGCAGTACTTC

clone_size: many
v_call: TRBV28
d_call: -
j_call: TRBJ1-5
cdr3_aa: CASSSTQGARSNQPQHF
cdr3_nt: TGTGCCAGCAGTTCCACACAGGGCGCTCGGAGCAATCAGCCCCAGCATTTT

clone_size: many
v_call: TRBV2
d_call: -
j_call: TRBJ2-2
cdr3_aa: CASSGGFGTGELFF
cdr3_nt: TGTGCCAGCAGTGGTGGGTTTGGCACCGGGGAGCTGTTTTTT

clone_size: many
v_call: TRBV10-3
d_call: -
j_call: TRBJ1-1
cdr3_aa: CAISGSEHLGITLNTEAFF
cdr3_nt: TGTGCCATCAGTGGGTCAGAACACCTAGGTATTACCCTGAACACTGAAGCTTTCTTT

clone_size: -
v_call: TRBV6-2/TRBV6-3
d_call: TRBD1
j_call: TRBJ2-5
cdr3_aa: CASSSDRGLETQYF
cdr3_nt: TGTGCCAGCAGCTCGGACAGGGGGCTTGAGACCCAGTACTTC

clone_size: many
v_call: TRBV13
d_call: -
j_call: TRBJ2-7
cdr3_aa: CASSFPRGEQYF
cdr3_nt: TGTGCCAGCAGCTTTCCACGGGGCGAGCAGTACTTC